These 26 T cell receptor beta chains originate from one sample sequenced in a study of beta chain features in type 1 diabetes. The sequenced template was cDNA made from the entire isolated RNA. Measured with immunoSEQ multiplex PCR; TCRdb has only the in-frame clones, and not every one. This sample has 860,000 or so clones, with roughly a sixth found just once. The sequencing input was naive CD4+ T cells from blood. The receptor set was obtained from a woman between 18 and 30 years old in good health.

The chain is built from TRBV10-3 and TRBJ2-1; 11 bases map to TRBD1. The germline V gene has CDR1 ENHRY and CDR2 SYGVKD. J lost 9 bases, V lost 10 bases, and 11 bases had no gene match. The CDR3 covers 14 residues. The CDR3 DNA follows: TGTGCCACGGGACCGGGACAGGGGGTTTCTGAGCAGTTCTTC. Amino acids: CATGPGQGVSEQFF.

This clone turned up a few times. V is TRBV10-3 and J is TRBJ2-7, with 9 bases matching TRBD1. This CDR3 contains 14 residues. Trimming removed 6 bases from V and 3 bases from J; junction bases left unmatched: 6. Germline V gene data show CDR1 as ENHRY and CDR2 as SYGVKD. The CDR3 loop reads CAIRPGQGNYEQYF. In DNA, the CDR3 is TGTGCCATCAGACCGGGACAGGGAAACTACGAGCAGTACTTC.

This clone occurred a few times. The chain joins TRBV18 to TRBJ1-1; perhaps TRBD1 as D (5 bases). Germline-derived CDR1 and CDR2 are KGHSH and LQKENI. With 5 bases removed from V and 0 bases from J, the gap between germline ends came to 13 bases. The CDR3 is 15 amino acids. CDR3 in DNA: TGTGCCAGCTCAGAGTTGGTCAGGGTGAACACTGAAGCTTTCTTT. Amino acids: CASSELVRVNTEAFF.

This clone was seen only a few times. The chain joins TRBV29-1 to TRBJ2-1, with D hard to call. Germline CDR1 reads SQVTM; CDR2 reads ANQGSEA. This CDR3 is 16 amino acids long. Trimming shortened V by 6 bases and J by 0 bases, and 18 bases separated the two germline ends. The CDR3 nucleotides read TGCAGCGTCCGAACTCAGGACCGGAGCTCCTACAATGAGCAGTTCTTC. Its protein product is CSVRTQDRSSYNEQFF.

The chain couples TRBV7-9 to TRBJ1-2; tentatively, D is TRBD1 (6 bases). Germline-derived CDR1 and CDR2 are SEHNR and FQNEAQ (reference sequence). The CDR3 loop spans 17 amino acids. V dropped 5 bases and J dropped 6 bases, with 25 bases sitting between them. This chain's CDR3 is CASSRQPDTRGAHGYTF. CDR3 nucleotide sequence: TGTGCCAGCAGCCGCCAACCTGATACTCGGGGGGCGCATGGCTACACCTTC.

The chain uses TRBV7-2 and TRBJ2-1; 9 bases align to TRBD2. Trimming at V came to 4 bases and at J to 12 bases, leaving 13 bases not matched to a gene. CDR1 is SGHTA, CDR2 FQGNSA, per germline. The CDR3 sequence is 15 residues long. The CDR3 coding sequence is TGTGCCAGCAGCTCCTCCGGGACTAGCCTGTCGCGGCAGTTCTTC. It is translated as CASSSSGTSLSRQFF.

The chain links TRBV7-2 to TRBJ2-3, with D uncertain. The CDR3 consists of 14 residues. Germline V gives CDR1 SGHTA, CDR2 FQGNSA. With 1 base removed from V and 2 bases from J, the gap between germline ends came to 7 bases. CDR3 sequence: CASSLGDFTDTQYF. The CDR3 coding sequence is TGTGCCAGCAGCTTAGGTGACTTCACAGATACGCAGTATTTT.

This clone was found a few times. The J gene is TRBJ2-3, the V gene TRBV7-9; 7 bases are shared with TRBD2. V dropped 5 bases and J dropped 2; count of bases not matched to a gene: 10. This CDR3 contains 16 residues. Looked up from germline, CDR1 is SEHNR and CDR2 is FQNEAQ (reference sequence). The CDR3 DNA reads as TGTGCCAGCAGCCTAACTCCAGGGACTAACACAGATACGCAGTATTTT. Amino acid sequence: CASSLTPGTNTDTQYF.

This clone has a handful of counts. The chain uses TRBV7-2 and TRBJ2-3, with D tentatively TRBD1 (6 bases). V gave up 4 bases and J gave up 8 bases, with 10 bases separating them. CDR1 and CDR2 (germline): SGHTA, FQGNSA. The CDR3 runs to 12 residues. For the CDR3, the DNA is TGTGCCAGCAGCTCTCGAGGGGGTACGCAGTATTTT. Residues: CASSSRGGTQYF.

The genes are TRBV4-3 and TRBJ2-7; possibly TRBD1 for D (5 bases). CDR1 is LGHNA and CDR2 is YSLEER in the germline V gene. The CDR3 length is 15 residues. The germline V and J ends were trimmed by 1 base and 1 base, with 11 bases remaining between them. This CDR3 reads CASSQVQASSYEQYF. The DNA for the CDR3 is TGCGCCAGCAGCCAAGTACAGGCGTCGTCCTACGAGCAGTACTTC.

The CDR3 spells CASSESGRGEAFF. The DNA of the CDR3 is TGTGCCAGCAGTGAATCTGGCAGGGGGGAAGCTTTCTTT. This chain joins TRBV25-1 and TRBJ1-1, with 7 bases identical to TRBD1. Germline CDR1 reads MGHDK; CDR2 reads SYGVNS. V dropped 1 base and J dropped 8; count of bases not matched to a gene: 4. The CDR3 covers 13 residues.

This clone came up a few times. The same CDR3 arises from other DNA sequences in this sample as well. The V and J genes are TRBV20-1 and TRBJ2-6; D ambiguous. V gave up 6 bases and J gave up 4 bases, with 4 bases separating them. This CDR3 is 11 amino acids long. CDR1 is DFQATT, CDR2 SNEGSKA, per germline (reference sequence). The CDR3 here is CSASGANVLTF. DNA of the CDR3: TGCAGTGCGTCCGGGGCCAACGTCCTGACTTTC.

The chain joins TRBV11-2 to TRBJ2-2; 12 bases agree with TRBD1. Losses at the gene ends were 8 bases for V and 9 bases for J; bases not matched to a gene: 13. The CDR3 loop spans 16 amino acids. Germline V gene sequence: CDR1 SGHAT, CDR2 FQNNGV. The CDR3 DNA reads TGTGCCAGCTCGCGCTACCCGGGACAGGGGGCGAGGGAGCTGTTTTTT. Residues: CASSRYPGQGARELFF.

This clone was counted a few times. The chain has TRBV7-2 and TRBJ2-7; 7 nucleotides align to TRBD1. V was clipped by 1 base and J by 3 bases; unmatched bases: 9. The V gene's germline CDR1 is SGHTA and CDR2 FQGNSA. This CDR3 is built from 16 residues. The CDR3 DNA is TGTGCCAGCAGCTTAGAGCCGTGGGGACAGTTCTACGAGCAGTACTTC. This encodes CASSLEPWGQFYEQYF.

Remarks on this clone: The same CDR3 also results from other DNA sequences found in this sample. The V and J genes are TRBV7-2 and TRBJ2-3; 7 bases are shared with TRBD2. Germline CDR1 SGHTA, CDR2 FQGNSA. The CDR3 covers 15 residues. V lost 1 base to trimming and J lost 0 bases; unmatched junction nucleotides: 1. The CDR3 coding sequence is TGTGCCAGCAGCTTAGTGCGGGGGAGCACAGATACGCAGTATTTT. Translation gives CASSLVRGSTDTQYF.

CDR3: CASSYGQGVFEAFF. In nucleotides, the CDR3 is TGTGCCAGCAGTTACGGCCAGGGCGTGTTCGAAGCTTTCTTT. The gene calls are TRBV6-5 and TRBJ1-1; TRBD1 might be the D (5 bases). The CDR3 is made up of 14 amino acids. Germline CDR1 and CDR2: MNHEY and SVGAGI. The germline V and J ends were trimmed by 2 bases and 8 bases, with 15 bases remaining between them.

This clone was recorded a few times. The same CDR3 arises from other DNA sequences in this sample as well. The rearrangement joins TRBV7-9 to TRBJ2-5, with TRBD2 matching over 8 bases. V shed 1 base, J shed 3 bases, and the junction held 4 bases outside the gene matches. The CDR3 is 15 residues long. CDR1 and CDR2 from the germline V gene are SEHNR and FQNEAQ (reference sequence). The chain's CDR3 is CASSLGTSSEETQYF. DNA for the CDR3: TGTGCCAGCAGCTTAGGGACTAGCTCAGAAGAGACCCAGTACTTC.

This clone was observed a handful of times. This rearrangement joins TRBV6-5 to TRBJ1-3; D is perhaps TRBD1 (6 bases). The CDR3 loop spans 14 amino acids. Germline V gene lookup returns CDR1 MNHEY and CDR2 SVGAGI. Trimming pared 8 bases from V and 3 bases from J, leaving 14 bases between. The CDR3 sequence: CASSGNRVGNTIYF. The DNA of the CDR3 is TGTGCCAGCTCCGGGAACAGGGTTGGAAACACCATATATTTT.

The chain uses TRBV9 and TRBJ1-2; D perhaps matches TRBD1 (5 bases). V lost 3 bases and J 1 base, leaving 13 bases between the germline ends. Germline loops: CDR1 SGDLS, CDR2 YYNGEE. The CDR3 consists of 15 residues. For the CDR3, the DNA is TGTGCCAGCAGCGACCCTCGGGGGAATAACTATGGCTACACCTTC. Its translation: CASSDPRGNNYGYTF.

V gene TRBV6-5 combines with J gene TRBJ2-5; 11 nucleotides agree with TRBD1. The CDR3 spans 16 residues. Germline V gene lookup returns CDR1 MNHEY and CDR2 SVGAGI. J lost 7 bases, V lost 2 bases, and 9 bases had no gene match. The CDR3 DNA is TGTGCCAGCAGTTACCCAGGGACAGGGGGTCTGGGGACCCAGTACTTC. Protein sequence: CASSYPGTGGLGTQYF.

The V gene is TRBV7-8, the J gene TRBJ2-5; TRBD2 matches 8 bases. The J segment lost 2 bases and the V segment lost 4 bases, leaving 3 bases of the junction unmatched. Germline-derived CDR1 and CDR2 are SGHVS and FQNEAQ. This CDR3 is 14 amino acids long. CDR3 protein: CASSSSGSQETQYF. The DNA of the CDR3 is TGTGCCAGCAGCTCGAGCGGGAGTCAAGAGACCCAGTACTTC.

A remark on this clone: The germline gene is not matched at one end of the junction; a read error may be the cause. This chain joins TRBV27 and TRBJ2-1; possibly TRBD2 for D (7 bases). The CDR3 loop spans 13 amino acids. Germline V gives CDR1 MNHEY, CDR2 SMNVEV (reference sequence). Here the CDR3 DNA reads TGTGCCAGCAGCCTCAGGGGCGGGAGAGAAGCGCTCTTC. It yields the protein CASSLRGGREALF.

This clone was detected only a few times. The CDR3 region is CASSRRDRGIGYTF. CDR3 nucleotide sequence: TGTGCCAGCAGCCGCCGGGACAGGGGAATTGGCTACACCTTC. The chain recombines TRBV7-9 with TRBJ1-2, with 10 bases identical to TRBD1. The V segment lost 5 bases and the J segment 7 bases; nucleotides outside the gene matches: 7. The CDR3 spans 14 residues. Looked up from germline, CDR1 is SEHNR and CDR2 is FQNEAQ (reference sequence).

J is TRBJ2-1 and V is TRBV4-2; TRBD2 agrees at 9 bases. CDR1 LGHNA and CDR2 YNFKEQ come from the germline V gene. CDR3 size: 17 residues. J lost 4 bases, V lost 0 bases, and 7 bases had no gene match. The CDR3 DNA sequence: TGTGCCAGCAGCCAAGATCTCGCTAGCGGGAATTACAATGAGCAGTTCTTC. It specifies CASSQDLASGNYNEQFF.

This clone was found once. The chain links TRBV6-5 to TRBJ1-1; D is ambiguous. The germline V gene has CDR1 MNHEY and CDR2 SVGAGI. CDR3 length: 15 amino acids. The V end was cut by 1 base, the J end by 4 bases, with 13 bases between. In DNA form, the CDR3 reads TGTGCCAGCAGTTACTTTAGTTCACTGGGCACTGAAGCTTTCTTT. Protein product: CASSYFSSLGTEAFF.

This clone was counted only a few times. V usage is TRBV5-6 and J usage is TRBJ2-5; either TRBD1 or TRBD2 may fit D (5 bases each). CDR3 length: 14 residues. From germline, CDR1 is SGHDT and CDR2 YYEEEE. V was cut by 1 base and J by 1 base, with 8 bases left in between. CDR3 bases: TGTGCCAGCAGCTTGTGGGGGAGCCAAGAGACCCAGTACTTC. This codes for CASSLWGSQETQYF.